A single T cell receptor (beta chain) is shown here with its context. Original processing methods: Quantification of nucleated cells was approximated via reference gene primer amplification. Generated by immunoSEQ multiplex PCR, the TCRdb table keeps only in-frame clones and is missing some. V and J calls plus clone size are reproduced from that table; the DNA served to infer D and trimming. The sample holds 120,000 or so clones, about nine tenths seen once. This specimen belongs to a study of blood T cell repertoires in COVID-19. Study context: Samples of COVID-19 (acute and convalescent) were obtained from the United States, Italy and Spain. PBMCs, B-cell-depleted T cells, or T cells provided the cDNA or gDNA that made up the material.

This CDR3 is 14 amino acids long. CDR1 is SGHRS and CDR2 is YFSETQ in the germline V gene. Trimming stripped 2 bases from V and 6 bases from J, with 13 bases between. This clonotype originated in a man aged 70-80 years who had recovered from COVID-19. This sequence joins TRBV5-1 and TRBJ2-3; D is perhaps TRBD1 (6 bases). Sequenced: peripheral blood. The CDR3 protein is CASSFGQGFDTQYF. CDR3 bases: TGCGCCAGCAGCTTCGGCCAGGGGTTTGATACGCAGTATTTT.